This is a list of T cell receptor beta chains from one sample in a study of T cell responses to AZD1222 COVID-19 vaccine. Sequencing used immunoSEQ multiplex PCR; TCRdb keeps in-frame clones, though not all of them. The data hold about 110,000 clones, with approximately 94% observed a single time. Specimen: peripheral blood, collected 28 days after the second AZD1222 dose. The source of these receptors is an adult who received the AZD1222 COVID-19 vaccine. CDR3s include the opening cysteine and the closing phenylalanine or tryptophan. A D gene is named only where the DNA matches it firmly. The size of a clone is reported for some rows only, either as once, few or many, or as a class for expanded clones.

abundance: .
v_gene: TRBV23-1
d_gene: .
j_gene: TRBJ1-2
CDR3aa: CASSQSHTNYGYTF
CDR3nt: TGCGCCAGCAGTCAATCCCACACTAACTATGGCTACACCTTC

abundance: .
v_gene: TRBV9
d_gene: .
j_gene: TRBJ1-4
CDR3aa: CASSAHQGEGEKLFF
CDR3nt: TGTGCCAGCAGCGCGCACCAGGGTGAGGGTGAAAAACTGTTTTTT

abundance: .
v_gene: TRBV10-3
d_gene: TRBD1
j_gene: TRBJ1-2
CDR3aa: CAITRTGTNYGYTF
CDR3nt: TGTGCCATCACTCGGACAGGGACTAACTATGGCTACACCTTC

abundance: .
v_gene: TRBV3-1/TRBV3-2
d_gene: TRBD1
j_gene: TRBJ2-2
CDR3aa: CASSPGQINTGELFF
CDR3nt: TGTGCCAGCAGCCCGGGACAGATTAACACCGGGGAGCTGTTTTTT

abundance: .
v_gene: TRBV2
d_gene: .
j_gene: TRBJ2-3
CDR3aa: CASKPNRGYTQYF
CDR3nt: TGTGCCAGCAAACCTAACCGGGGCTATACGCAGTATTTT

abundance: once
v_gene: TRBV30
d_gene: .
j_gene: TRBJ2-3
CDR3aa: CAWSVLAGSTDTQYF
CDR3nt: TGTGCCTGGAGTGTACTTGCGGGGAGCACAGATACGCAGTATTTT

abundance: .
v_gene: TRBV14
d_gene: .
j_gene: TRBJ1-1
CDR3aa: CASSQVTDRSEAFF
CDR3nt: TGTGCCAGCAGCCAAGTTACGGACCGCTCAGAAGCTTTCTTT

abundance: .
v_gene: TRBV5-1
d_gene: .
j_gene: TRBJ2-1
CDR3aa: CASSLWAVNEQFF
CDR3nt: TGCGCCAGCAGCTTATGGGCGGTAAATGAGCAGTTCTTC

abundance: .
v_gene: TRBV5-1
d_gene: .
j_gene: TRBJ2-2
CDR3aa: CASSLDVLNTGELFF
CDR3nt: TGCGCCAGCAGCTTGGATGTATTGAACACCGGGGAGCTGTTTTTT

abundance: .
v_gene: TRBV19
d_gene: TRBD1
j_gene: TRBJ2-5
CDR3aa: CASTTGQGARETQYF
CDR3nt: TGTGCCAGTACCACGGGACAGGGGGCTCGAGAGACCCAGTACTTC

abundance: .
v_gene: TRBV2
d_gene: TRBD2
j_gene: TRBJ2-3
CDR3aa: CASNSGLARGDTQYF
CDR3nt: TGTGCCAGCAATTCGGGACTAGCTAGAGGAGATACGCAGTATTTT

abundance: .
v_gene: TRBV30
d_gene: .
j_gene: TRBJ1-1
CDR3aa: CAWSASVEAFF
CDR3nt: TGTGCCTGGAGTGCGTCTGTTGAAGCTTTCTTT

abundance: .
v_gene: TRBV7-9
d_gene: TRBD2
j_gene: TRBJ2-1
CDR3aa: CASSLAPSGHNEQFF
CDR3nt: TGTGCCAGCAGCTTAGCCCCTAGCGGCCACAATGAGCAGTTCTTC

abundance: .
v_gene: TRBV7-8
d_gene: .
j_gene: TRBJ2-5
CDR3aa: CASSLRRQVETQYF
CDR3nt: TGTGCCAGCAGCTTGAGGCGACAGGTTGAGACCCAGTACTTC

abundance: .
v_gene: TRBV11-3
d_gene: .
j_gene: TRBJ2-7
CDR3aa: CASSLGHSSGQYF
CDR3nt: TGTGCCAGCAGCTTAGGTCACTCTTCTGGGCAGTACTTC

abundance: .
v_gene: TRBV6-1
d_gene: TRBD1
j_gene: TRBJ1-2
CDR3aa: CASSETWGQGGYTF
CDR3nt: TGTGCCAGCAGTGAAACCTGGGGACAGGGAGGCTACACCTTC

abundance: .
v_gene: TRBV11-2
d_gene: .
j_gene: TRBJ1-2
CDR3aa: CASSKLRTANYGYTF
CDR3nt: TGTGCCAGCAGCAAGCTTAGGACAGCTAACTATGGCTACACCTTC

abundance: .
v_gene: TRBV4-1
d_gene: TRBD1
j_gene: TRBJ2-5
CDR3aa: CASSQDGTAQETQYF
CDR3nt: TGCGCCAGCAGCCAAGATGGGACAGCGCAAGAGACCCAGTACTTC

abundance: .
v_gene: TRBV13
d_gene: TRBD1
j_gene: TRBJ1-2
CDR3aa: CASSFALGQVGRGYTF
CDR3nt: TGTGCCAGCAGTTTCGCCCTTGGACAGGTCGGACGAGGCTACACCTTC

abundance: once
v_gene: TRBV4-2
d_gene: TRBD2
j_gene: TRBJ2-1
CDR3aa: CASRTSGEQFF
CDR3nt: TGTGCCAGCAGGACTAGCGGGGAGCAGTTCTTC

abundance: .
v_gene: TRBV29-1
d_gene: .
j_gene: TRBJ1-5
CDR3aa: CSVVEPFFNQPQHF
CDR3nt: TGCAGCGTTGTTGAGCCCTTTTTCAATCAGCCCCAGCATTTT

abundance: .
v_gene: TRBV30
d_gene: .
j_gene: TRBJ1-1
CDR3aa: CAWSVGPRRTEAFF
CDR3nt: TGTGCCTGGAGTGTGGGACCGAGGCGAACTGAAGCTTTCTTT

abundance: .
v_gene: TRBV3-1/TRBV3-2
d_gene: .
j_gene: TRBJ1-3
CDR3aa: CASSPSRNAGNTIYF
CDR3nt: TGTGCCAGCAGCCCCTCCCGGAACGCCGGAAACACCATATATTTT

abundance: .
v_gene: TRBV4-1
d_gene: .
j_gene: TRBJ1-1
CDR3aa: CASSQGSREAFF
CDR3nt: TGCGCCAGCAGCCAAGGCAGCAGAGAAGCTTTCTTT

abundance: once
v_gene: TRBV5-6
d_gene: TRBD2
j_gene: TRBJ2-1
CDR3aa: CASSLKFSGGVRDEQFF
CDR3nt: TGTGCCAGCAGCTTGAAATTTTCGGGAGGGGTCCGAGATGAGCAGTTCTTC

abundance: .
v_gene: TRBV5-8
d_gene: TRBD2
j_gene: TRBJ2-2
CDR3aa: CASSRGDRTGELFF
CDR3nt: TGTGCCAGCAGCCGGGGGGATCGCACCGGGGAGCTGTTTTTT

abundance: .
v_gene: TRBV14
d_gene: .
j_gene: TRBJ1-3
CDR3aa: CASSFGQSSGNTIYF
CDR3nt: TGTGCCAGCAGTTTCGGACAGAGCTCTGGAAACACCATATATTTT

abundance: once
v_gene: TRBV19
d_gene: TRBD1
j_gene: TRBJ2-7
CDR3aa: CASSPRRDSLSYEQYF
CDR3nt: TGTGCCAGTAGTCCCCGTCGGGACAGCCTCTCCTACGAGCAGTACTTC

abundance: .
v_gene: TRBV2
d_gene: .
j_gene: TRBJ2-1
CDR3aa: CASRDLSSYNEQFF
CDR3nt: TGTGCCAGCCGGGACCTGAGCTCCTACAATGAGCAGTTCTTC

abundance: .
v_gene: TRBV14
d_gene: TRBD2
j_gene: TRBJ2-3
CDR3aa: CASSQDPKRGDTDTQYF
CDR3nt: TGTGCCAGCAGCCAAGATCCGAAGCGGGGGGACACAGATACGCAGTATTTT

abundance: .
v_gene: TRBV29-1
d_gene: .
j_gene: TRBJ1-2
CDR3aa: CSVGAPTDGYTF
CDR3nt: TGCAGCGTTGGGGCCCCAACGGATGGCTACACCTTC

abundance: .
v_gene: TRBV12-1
d_gene: .
j_gene: TRBJ2-3
CDR3aa: CAPTPVAGGRGHTQYF
CDR3nt: TGTGCCCCGACTCCGGTAGCGGGAGGGCGGGGGCATACGCAGTATTTT

abundance: .
v_gene: TRBV3-1/TRBV3-2
d_gene: .
j_gene: TRBJ2-6
CDR3aa: CASSPRQGGGSGANVLTF
CDR3nt: TGTGCCAGCAGCCCCCGACAGGGAGGGGGCTCTGGGGCCAACGTCCTGACTTTC

abundance: .
v_gene: TRBV4-1
d_gene: TRBD2
j_gene: TRBJ2-2
CDR3aa: CASSPGLAAGELFF
CDR3nt: TGCGCCAGCAGTCCCGGACTAGCGGCCGGGGAGCTGTTTTTT

abundance: .
v_gene: TRBV11-2
d_gene: .
j_gene: TRBJ1-4
CDR3aa: CASSRAGYSEEKLFF
CDR3nt: TGTGCCAGCAGCCGAGCAGGGTATTCTGAGGAAAAACTGTTTTTT

abundance: once
v_gene: TRBV10-3
d_gene: .
j_gene: TRBJ1-3
CDR3aa: CAISEFGGESSGNTIYF
CDR3nt: TGTGCCATCAGTGAGTTTGGGGGGGAAAGCTCTGGAAACACCATATATTTT